These 12 T cell receptor beta chains came from one sample sequenced in a study of T-cell reconstitution after alpha-beta-depleted transplantation in children. Library preparation (for TCRbeta) was performed with unique molecular identifiers. TCRdb redid the calling of the PCR reads with MiXCR, one entry per CDR3 protein. The table shows approximately 210,000 distinct CDR3 sequences, with roughly 14% occurring only once. The material was PBMCs from the stem cell graft donor, obtained from the stem cell graft. The receptors here all came from a human donor who donated a stem cell graft to a child with acute lymphoblastic leukemia.

This clonotype showed up just a few times. The rearrangement links TRBV5-4 to TRBJ2-5; D possibly uses TRBD1 or TRBD2 (6 bases each). The CDR3 covers 14 residues. V dropped 0 bases and J dropped 2 bases, with 8 bases sitting between them. Germline CDR1 is SGHNT and CDR2 is YYREEE (reference sequence). The CDR3 DNA sequence: TGTGCCAGCAGCTTGGAAGGGGGGCAAGAGACCCAGTACTTC. Its protein is CASSLEGGQETQYF.

J is TRBJ2-7 and V is TRBV29-1; possibly TRBD1 for D (6 bases). V was pared by 7 bases and J by 0 bases, with 16 bases between. The germline CDR1 and CDR2 sequences are SQVTM and ANQGSEA. This CDR3 is built from 14 residues. In DNA form, the CDR3 reads TGCAGCGCCACCTTCCCCAGGGGCTCCTACGAGCAGTACTTC. Its translation: CSATFPRGSYEQYF.

This clonotype was observed at least ten times. The rearrangement links TRBV5-1 to TRBJ2-3; D tentatively fits TRBD1 or TRBD2 (5 bases each). Germline V lookup: CDR1 SGHRS, CDR2 YFSETQ. The CDR3 has 15 residues. The V and J ends lost 4 bases and 0 bases respectively, with 12 bases between them. CDR3 sequence (DNA): TGCGCCAGCAGCGCCGGGACCTTCAGCACAGATACGCAGTATTTT. Its translation is CASSAGTFSTDTQYF.

This clonotype was observed at least ten times. The chain is built from TRBV29-1 and TRBJ2-5; 10 nucleotides align to TRBD2. Germline lookup yields CDR1 SQVTM and CDR2 ANQGSEA. V dropped 6 bases and J dropped 2; count of bases not matched to a gene: 15. This CDR3 spans 17 amino acids. CDR3 protein: CSVLALAGDLGQETQYF. CDR3 bases: TGCAGCGTCCTCGCGCTAGCGGGAGATTTGGGGCAAGAGACCCAGTACTTC.

This clonotype was counted ten times or more. The chain joins TRBV19 to TRBJ2-5, with D unclear. V was pared by 5 bases and J by 3 bases, with 10 bases between. The CDR3 length is 13 residues. From germline, CDR1 is LNHDA and CDR2 SQIVND (reference sequence). CDR3 coding DNA: TGTGCCAGTAGTCCGAGGACGGAAGAGACCCAGTACTTC. Protein product: CASSPRTEETQYF.

This clonotype was recorded many times. V usage is TRBV5-1 and J usage is TRBJ2-1; TRBD2 matches at 8 bases. Looked up from germline, CDR1 is SGHRS and CDR2 is YFSETQ. The CDR3 is 15 amino acids. V gave up 7 bases and J gave up 7 bases; unmatched junction bases: 13. The CDR3 region is CASASSGGEVNEQFF. The CDR3 DNA reads TGCGCCAGCGCTTCCTCCGGGGGGGAGGTGAATGAGCAGTTCTTC.

This clonotype was counted many times. This chain connects TRBV24-1 to TRBJ2-1, with 13 bases lining up with TRBD2. The CDR3 consists of 16 residues. Trimming took 2 bases from V and 9 from J; bases not matched to a gene: 6. Per germline, CDR1 KGHDR and CDR2 SFDVKD. The CDR3 sequence is CATSDSGTSGTGEQFF. DNA of the CDR3: TGTGCCACCAGTGATTCCGGGACTAGCGGGACTGGTGAGCAGTTCTTC.

This clonotype was recorded once. V gene TRBV7-9 combines with J gene TRBJ1-2; no clear D gene. CDR1 is SEHNR, CDR2 FQNEAQ, per germline (reference sequence). The CDR3 sequence is 12 residues long. The V end lost 2 bases, the J end lost 6 bases, and 7 bases lay between the germline ends. Written as DNA, the CDR3 is TGTGCCAGCAGCTTAAAACCCGATGGCTACACCTTC. Translated: CASSLKPDGYTF.

The rearrangement uses TRBV6-5 and TRBJ1-2; D gene ambiguous. This CDR3 has 15 residues. Per germline, CDR1 MNHEY and CDR2 SVGAGI. Trimming left V 0 bases short and J 2 bases short, with 10 bases between. CDR3 in DNA: TGTGCCAGCAGTTACTCTGGCAGGAGGAACTATGGCTACACCTTC. Protein product: CASSYSGRRNYGYTF.

The sample holds a few counts of this clonotype. This sequence joins TRBV20-1 and TRBJ2-3; the match to TRBD2 covers 11 bases. This CDR3 comprises 18 residues. Germline assignment: CDR1 DFQATT and CDR2 SNEGSKA (reference sequence). The V and J ends lost 6 bases and 0 bases, in that order; junction bases with no gene match: 14. The CDR3 loop is CSASPGLAAGTSTDTQYF. In nucleotides, the CDR3 is TGCAGTGCCTCACCGGGACTAGCGGCCGGTACTAGCACAGATACGCAGTATTTT.

Regarding this clonotype: A much bigger clone sits one base away, suggesting this may be a read error. The CDR3 reads CASGMGLAATYEQYF. In nucleotides, the CDR3 is TGTGCCAGCGGGATGGGACTAGCGGCAACCTACGAGCAGTACTTC. This sequence joins TRBV28 and TRBJ2-7, with 11 bases fitting TRBD2. Germline lookup yields CDR1 MDHEN and CDR2 SYDVKM. Unmatched junction bases numbered 8, after V lost 8 bases and J lost 2 bases. The CDR3 totals 15 residues.

There are many counts of this clonotype. This chain uses TRBV20-1 with TRBJ1-1, with D tentatively TRBD1 (5 bases). This CDR3 has 14 amino acids. V lost 5 bases to trimming and J lost 5 bases, with 18 bases between them. Germline V gives CDR1 DFQATT, CDR2 SNEGSKA (reference sequence). The CDR3 DNA reads as TGCAGTGCTGCGCGACACGGGGCGAGGACTGAAGCTTTCTTT. Protein sequence: CSAARHGARTEAFF.